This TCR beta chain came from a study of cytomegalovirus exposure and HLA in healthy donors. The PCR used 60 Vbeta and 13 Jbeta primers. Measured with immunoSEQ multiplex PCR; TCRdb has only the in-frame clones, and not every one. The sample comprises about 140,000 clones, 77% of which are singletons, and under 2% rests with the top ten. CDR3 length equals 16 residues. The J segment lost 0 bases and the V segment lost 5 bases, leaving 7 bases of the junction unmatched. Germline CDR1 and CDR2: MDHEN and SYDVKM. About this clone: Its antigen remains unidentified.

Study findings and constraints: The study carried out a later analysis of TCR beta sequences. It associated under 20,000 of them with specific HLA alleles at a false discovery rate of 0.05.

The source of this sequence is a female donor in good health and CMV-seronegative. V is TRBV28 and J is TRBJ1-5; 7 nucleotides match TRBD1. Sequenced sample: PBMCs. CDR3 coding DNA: TGTGCCAGCAGTGGTCCCGGGACAGTTAGCAATCAGCCCCAGCATTTT. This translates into CASSGPGTVSNQPQHF.